This TCR beta chain was captured by sequencing in a study of blood T cells in healthy people across ages. Extraction of total RNA produced a minimum of 5 micrograms from each sample. Points on this clonotype: Its antigen is unidentified.

Then a second PCR, running roughly 7 to 11 cycles, was carried out with a sample-barcoded 5' primer and a J-beta primer mix. A template-switch adaptor containing 12 random nucleotides labeled each cDNA molecule. TCRdb recomputed calls from the 5' RACE reads with MiXCR, one row per CDR3 protein. The table lists approximately 320,000 distinct CDR3 sequences, around 30% of them singletons. Study-wide points: In these data, TCR beta diversity tracked strongly with naive T cell percentage. As age increased, TCR beta diversity per million T cells fell in a roughly linear fashion.

Material: blood. The sequence was obtained from a woman aged 70-85 years in good health.

The CDR3 spells CASSRQDRVSGANVLTF. The DNA of the CDR3 is TGTGCCAGCAGCCGCCAGGACAGGGTGTCTGGGGCCAACGTCCTGACTTTC. The V gene is TRBV9, the J gene TRBJ2-6, with TRBD1 matching 8 bases. CDR1 SGDLS and CDR2 YYNGEE come from the germline V gene. This CDR3 region has 17 residues. J lost 1 base, V lost 4 bases, and 7 bases had no gene match.